The present TCR beta chain was sequenced within a study of T-cell memory formation after mild COVID-19. The study's findings and limits: The authors did not confirm SARS-CoV-2 specificity of second-wave clones peaking day 37. Largely, contracting CD4+ clones fell within CM and EM, and contracting CD8+ clones within EMRA. A balance of CD4 and CD8 characterized clones contracting day 15 to 85, whereas later expanders leaned CD4+. Memory from before infection featured some responding clones, which suggests cross-reactive memory joined.

This clonotype was counted many times. Its antigen is undetermined. A single record per CDR3 protein comes from TCRdb applying MiXCR to the 5' RACE reads. The table has under 450,000 distinct CDR3 sequences, approximately 15% seen once; the top ten hold approximately 20%. This CDR3 contains 10 residues. CDR1 is LGHDT, CDR2 YNNKEL, per germline (reference sequence). Trimming stripped 0 bases from V and 7 bases from J, with 0 bases between. The sample comprised PBMCs or a T cell subset sorted from them (not recorded which). The gene calls are TRBV3-1 and TRBJ2-5, with unresolved D. The receptor's source is a man aged 18 to 30 who had mild COVID-19 (a few samples of this study predate the infection). Cell type and time point are not known. CDR3 sequence (DNA): TGTGCCAGCAGCCAAGAGACCCAGTACTTC. Its translation is CASSQETQYF.